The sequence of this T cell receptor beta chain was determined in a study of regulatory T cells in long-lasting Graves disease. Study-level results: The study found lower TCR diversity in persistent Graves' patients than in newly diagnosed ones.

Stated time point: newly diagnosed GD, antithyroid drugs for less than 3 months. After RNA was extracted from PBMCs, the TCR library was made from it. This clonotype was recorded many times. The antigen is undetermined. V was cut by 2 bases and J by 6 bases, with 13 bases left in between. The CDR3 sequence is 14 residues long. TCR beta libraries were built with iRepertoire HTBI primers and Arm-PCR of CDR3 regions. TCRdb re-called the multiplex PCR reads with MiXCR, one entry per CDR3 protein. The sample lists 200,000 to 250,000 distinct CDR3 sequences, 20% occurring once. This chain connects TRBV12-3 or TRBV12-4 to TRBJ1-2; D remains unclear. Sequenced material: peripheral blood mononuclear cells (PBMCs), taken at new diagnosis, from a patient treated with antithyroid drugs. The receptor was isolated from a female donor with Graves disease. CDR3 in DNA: TGTGCCAGCAGTTTAATGTTCGGTGAAGATGGCTACACCTTC. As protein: CASSLMFGEDGYTF.